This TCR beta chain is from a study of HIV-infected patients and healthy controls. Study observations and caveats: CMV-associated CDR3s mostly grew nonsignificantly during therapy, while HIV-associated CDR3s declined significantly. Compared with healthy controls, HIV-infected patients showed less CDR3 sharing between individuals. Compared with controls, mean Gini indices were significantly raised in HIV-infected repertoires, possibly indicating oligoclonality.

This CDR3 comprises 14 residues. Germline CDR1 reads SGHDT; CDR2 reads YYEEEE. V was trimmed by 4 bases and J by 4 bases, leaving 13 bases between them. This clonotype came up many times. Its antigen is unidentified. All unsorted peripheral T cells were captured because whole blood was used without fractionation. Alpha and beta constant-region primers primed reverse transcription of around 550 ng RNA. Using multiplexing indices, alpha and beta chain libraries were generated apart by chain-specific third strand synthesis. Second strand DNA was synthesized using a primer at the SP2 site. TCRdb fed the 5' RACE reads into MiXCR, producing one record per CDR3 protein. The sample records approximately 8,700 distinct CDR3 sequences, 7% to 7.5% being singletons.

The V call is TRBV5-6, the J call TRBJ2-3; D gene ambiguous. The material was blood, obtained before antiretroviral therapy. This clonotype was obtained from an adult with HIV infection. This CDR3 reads CASSPQFSADTQYF. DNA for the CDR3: TGTGCCAGCAGCCCACAATTCTCGGCAGATACGCAGTATTTT.